The next 23 T cell receptor beta chains were all read from a single sample in a study of identical twins. A single record per CDR3 protein comes from TCRdb applying MiXCR to the 5' RACE reads. The sample lists roughly 1.6 million distinct CDR3 sequences, roughly 35% occurring once. Sequencing input: cord blood. The receptors come from a newborn girl in good health.

In this sample, this clonotype turned up a few times. The V gene is TRBV14, the J gene TRBJ1-4; the D gene is possibly TRBD1 (6 bases). The CDR3 is 15 amino acids. V lost 3 bases and J 4 bases, leaving 12 bases between the germline ends. Germline-derived CDR1 and CDR2 are SGHDN and FVKESK. This chain's CDR3 is CASSHRTAHNEKLFF. Here the CDR3 DNA reads TGTGCCAGCAGCCACCGGACAGCCCATAATGAAAAACTGTTTTTT.

The chain links TRBV28 to TRBJ1-6; D ambiguous. The CDR3 extends over 13 amino acids. V lost 3 bases, J lost 9 bases, and 9 bases lay in between. Germline values: CDR1 MDHEN, CDR2 SYDVKM. CDR3 nucleotide sequence: TGTGCCAGCAGTTTCGACCGAGCTTCACCCCTCCACTTT. Its translation: CASSFDRASPLHF.

The gene calls are TRBV20-1 and TRBJ2-1, with 8 bases aligning to TRBD2. Germline V gene data show CDR1 as DFQATT and CDR2 as SNEGSKA (reference sequence). The CDR3 has 14 residues. V was pared by 5 bases and J by 3 bases, with 6 bases of the junction left unmatched. CDR3 loop: CSAHQRELYNEQFF. CDR3 nucleotide sequence: TGCAGTGCTCACCAGCGGGAGCTCTACAATGAGCAGTTCTTC.

This clonotype was picked up many times. The V and J genes are TRBV4-2 and TRBJ1-2, with TRBD1 matching 7 bases. Trimming at V came to 0 bases and at J to 4 bases, leaving 5 bases not matched to a gene. Germline assignment: CDR1 LGHNA and CDR2 YNFKEQ. This CDR3 is built from 15 residues. CDR3 sequence: CASSQDSPGGYGYTF. CDR3 sequence (DNA): TGTGCCAGCAGCCAAGATAGTCCAGGGGGCTATGGCTACACCTTC.

This clonotype was seen repeatedly, ten times or more. This rearrangement joins TRBV5-1 to TRBJ1-5; 9 nucleotides agree with TRBD1. V lost 3 bases to trimming and J lost 5 bases; unmatched junction nucleotides: 0. This CDR3 is built from 13 residues. Germline V gives CDR1 SGHRS, CDR2 YFSETQ. CDR3 loop: CASSWTGDQPQHF. In DNA, the CDR3 is TGCGCCAGCAGCTGGACAGGGGATCAGCCCCAGCATTTT.

The chain joins TRBV15 to TRBJ1-5; 9 bases line up with TRBD1. The ends lost 2 bases at V and 8 bases at J; junction bases unmatched: 19. In germline, CDR1 is LNHNV, CDR2 YYDKDF (reference sequence). The length of the CDR3 is 19 residues. Here the CDR3 reads CATSRRMSLWDRAAEPQHF. CDR3 sequence (DNA): TGTGCCACCAGCAGACGGATGAGTTTATGGGACAGGGCTGCGGAGCCCCAGCATTTT.

Ten or more counts support this clonotype. The rearrangement joins TRBV5-1 to TRBJ2-3; D might be TRBD2 (6 bases). The CDR3 contains 14 residues. The V gene lost 3 bases and the J gene lost 0 bases, with 8 bases spanning the gap. Germline CDR1 and CDR2: SGHRS and YFSETQ. CDR3 protein: CASSWGESTDTQYF. DNA of the CDR3: TGCGCCAGCAGCTGGGGGGAAAGCACAGATACGCAGTATTTT.

This clonotype was seen many times. The V gene is TRBV12-3 or TRBV12-4, the J gene TRBJ1-1; D is uncertain. This CDR3 spans 13 amino acids. V gave up 3 bases and J gave up 1 base, with 6 bases separating them. CDR3 coding DNA: TGTGCCAGCAGTTTTACGGAGAACACTGAAGCTTTCTTT. This translates into CASSFTENTEAFF.

This clonotype has more than one count but fewer than ten. This chain connects TRBV3-1 to TRBJ1-1; D is unresolved. From germline, CDR1 is LGHDT and CDR2 YNNKEL (reference sequence). The CDR3 sequence is 14 residues long. Trimming cost V 0 bases and J 3 bases, with 8 bases left between them. In nucleotides, the CDR3 is TGTGCCAGCAGCCAAGAGGCCAGGCACACTGAAGCTTTCTTT. Translation: CASSQEARHTEAFF.

This clonotype was recorded a few times. The chain has TRBV7-9 and TRBJ1-2; the D gene is possibly TRBD1 (6 bases). The CDR3 totals 14 residues. Germline V gene sequence: CDR1 SEHNR, CDR2 FQNEAQ (reference sequence). V lost 1 base to trimming and J lost 7 bases, with 13 bases between them. This CDR3 is CASSLDLGGGGYTF. CDR3 DNA sequence: TGTGCCAGCAGCTTAGACTTGGGGGGCGGTGGCTACACCTTC.

The sample holds many counts of this clonotype. The genes are TRBV14 and TRBJ1-4; tentatively, D is TRBD1 (6 bases). Deletions cut 5 bases from V and 2 bases from J, with 12 bases between. Germline loops: CDR1 SGHDN, CDR2 FVKESK. This CDR3 has 15 residues. CDR3 in DNA: TGTGCCAGCAGCGCGCGGACAGCCACTAATGAAAAACTGTTTTTT. It codes for CASSARTATNEKLFF.

This clonotype occurred many times. The chain recombines TRBV24-1 with TRBJ2-3, with TRBD2 matching 8 bases. The CDR3 has 14 residues. Germline values: CDR1 KGHDR, CDR2 SFDVKD. Trimming removed 5 bases from V and 3 bases from J; junction bases left unmatched: 3. The DNA for the CDR3 is TGTGCCACCAGTGCAAGCGGGAGTACAGATACGCAGTATTTT. Its protein is CATSASGSTDTQYF.

This clonotype was observed a handful of times. The V gene is TRBV6-1, the J gene TRBJ1-6; D gene uncertain. Trimming cost V 1 base and J 7 bases, with 8 bases left between them. Germline V lookup: CDR1 MNHNS, CDR2 SASEGT. The CDR3 is 14 residues long. The CDR3 region has the DNA TGTGCCAGCAGTGAAGGACCGCAGAATTCACCCCTCCACTTT. Protein sequence: CASSEGPQNSPLHF.

This clonotype appeared a few times. This sequence joins TRBV6-5 and TRBJ2-1; 10 positions agree with TRBD2. The ends lost 4 bases at V and 9 bases at J; junction bases unmatched: 6. CDR1 is MNHEY and CDR2 is SVGAGI in the germline V gene. The CDR3 runs to 14 residues. CDR3: CASSSQREGTEQFF. The CDR3 DNA reads TGTGCCAGCAGTTCCCAGCGGGAGGGCACTGAGCAGTTCTTC.

Ten or more counts support this clonotype. The gene calls are TRBV20-1 and TRBJ2-7; D possibly corresponds to TRBD2 (5 bases). Deletions cut 2 bases from V and 3 bases from J, with 8 bases between. Germline V lookup: CDR1 DFQATT, CDR2 SNEGSKA (reference sequence). The CDR3 covers 12 residues. CDR3 amino acids: CSARSGNYEQYF. As DNA, the CDR3 is TGCAGTGCTAGATCCGGGAACTACGAGCAGTACTTC.

The chain couples TRBV6-1 to TRBJ1-5, with D hard to call. V was cut by 4 bases and J by 0 bases, with 10 bases left in between. Germline V gene lookup returns CDR1 MNHNS and CDR2 SASEGT. The CDR3 has 15 residues. CDR3 sequence (DNA): TGTGCCAGCAGTGTTGTACTCGATAGCAATCAGCCCCAGCATTTT. This translates into CASSVVLDSNQPQHF.

This clonotype was detected ten times or more. This sequence joins TRBV4-2 and TRBJ1-2; 11 bases are a match to TRBD1. J gave up 4 bases and V 0 bases, and 10 bases lay outside the gene matches. CDR1 and CDR2 (germline): LGHNA, YNFKEQ. This CDR3 is 18 amino acids long. CDR3 amino acids: CASSQDGRDRGFFYGYTF. In DNA form, the CDR3 reads TGTGCCAGCAGCCAAGACGGCCGGGACAGGGGGTTCTTCTATGGCTACACCTTC.

This clonotype was recorded many times. The V gene is TRBV4-2, the J gene TRBJ1-2; no definite D call. The ends were cut back, 0 bases at V and 4 bases at J, with 9 bases in the middle. CDR3 length: 14 amino acids. Per germline, CDR1 LGHNA and CDR2 YNFKEQ. CDR3 region: CASSQDLGFYGYTF. The CDR3 DNA reads TGTGCCAGCAGCCAAGATTTGGGGTTCTATGGCTACACCTTC.

Remarks on this clonotype: At one boundary the junction diverges from the germline segment, which might be a read error. The rearrangement joins TRBV7-9 to TRBJ2-5; 14 bases are shared with TRBD2. The germline V gene has CDR1 SEHNR and CDR2 FQNEAQ (reference sequence). The CDR3 spans 15 residues. Here the CDR3 reads CANSLGTSGRETQYF. The CDR3 DNA reads TGTGCCAACAGCTTAGGGACTAGCGGGAGAGAGACCCAGTACTTC. Full variable domain (outside the CDR3, taken from reference TRBV7-9 and TRBJ2-5): DTGVSQNPRHKITKRGQNVTFRCDPISEHNRLYWYRQTLGQGPEFLTYFQNEAQLEKSRLLSDRFSAERPKGSFSTLEIQRTEQGDSAMYLCANSLGTSGRETQYFGPGTRLLVL.

This clonotype has a handful of counts. The CDR3: CASSTPLEQELYEQYF. Written as DNA, the CDR3 is TGTGCCAGCTCAACGCCTTTAGAGCAGGAGCTGTACGAGCAGTACTTC. The chain links TRBV18 to TRBJ2-7, with D uncertain. Germline V gene lookup returns CDR1 KGHSH and CDR2 LQKENI. The CDR3 is 16 amino acids. V lost 5 bases and J 4 bases, leaving 21 bases between the germline ends. Full variable domain (rest looked up from reference TRBV18 and TRBJ2-7): NAGVMQNPRHLVRRRGQEARLRCSPMKGHSHVYWYRQLPEEGLKFMVYLQKENIIDESGMPKERFSAEFPKEGPSILRIQQVVRGDSAAYFCASSTPLEQELYEQYFGPGTRLTVT.

The chain combines TRBV12-3 or TRBV12-4 with TRBJ1-5; TRBD1 agrees at 11 bases. Trimming at V came to 3 bases and at J to 5 bases, leaving 3 bases not matched to a gene. This CDR3 is 15 amino acids long. The CDR3, as DNA: TGTGCCAGCAGTTTGGGACAGGGGGGACATCAGCCCCAGCATTTT. Encoded protein: CASSLGQGGHQPQHF.

The chain combines TRBV24-1 with TRBJ2-1; unclear D gene. The germline V and J ends were trimmed by 0 bases and 2 bases, with 7 bases remaining between them. CDR3 length: 15 amino acids. Germline CDR1 and CDR2: KGHDR and SFDVKD. The CDR3 coding sequence is TGTGCCACCAGTGATTTGGGTTTCCCCTACAATGAGCAGTTCTTC. Residues: CATSDLGFPYNEQFF.

The chain is built from TRBV3-1 and TRBJ2-6; maybe TRBD1 (6 bases). V shed 2 bases and J shed 4 bases, with 12 bases lying between them. This CDR3 region has 16 residues. CDR1 and CDR2 from the germline V gene are LGHDT and YNNKEL (reference sequence). The chain's CDR3 is CASSQHTGTGANVLTF. CDR3 nucleotide sequence: TGTGCCAGCAGCCAACACACAGGGACAGGGGCCAACGTCCTGACTTTC.